This section outlines one T cell receptor beta chain sequence together with its context. Original processing notes: Estimation of nucleated cell counts relied on the amplification of reference gene primers. Produced via immunoSEQ multiplex PCR; TCRdb's table is partial and in-frame only. Clone size and V and J calls were adopted from that table, with D and trimming inferred from the DNA. The profile shows roughly 25,000 clones, roughly 76% of them singletons. This sample is part of a study of blood T cell repertoires in COVID-19. Overall study: Sites in the United States, Italy and Spain provided acute and convalescent COVID-19 samples. T cells, B-cell-depleted T cells, or PBMCs supplied cDNA or gDNA.

Trimming shortened V by 3 bases and J by 2 bases, and 17 bases separated the two germline ends. In germline, CDR1 is KGHSH, CDR2 LQKENI. The CDR3 contains 17 residues. The rearrangement uses TRBV18 and TRBJ1-3; maybe TRBD1 (5 bases). The sample taken for sequencing was peripheral blood. The clonotype originates from a woman of 80 years or more with acute or convalescent COVID-19. CDR3 region: CASSPQNKGLAGNTIYF. The CDR3 DNA sequence: TGTGCCAGCTCACCTCAGAACAAGGGACTAGCTGGAAACACCATATATTTT.